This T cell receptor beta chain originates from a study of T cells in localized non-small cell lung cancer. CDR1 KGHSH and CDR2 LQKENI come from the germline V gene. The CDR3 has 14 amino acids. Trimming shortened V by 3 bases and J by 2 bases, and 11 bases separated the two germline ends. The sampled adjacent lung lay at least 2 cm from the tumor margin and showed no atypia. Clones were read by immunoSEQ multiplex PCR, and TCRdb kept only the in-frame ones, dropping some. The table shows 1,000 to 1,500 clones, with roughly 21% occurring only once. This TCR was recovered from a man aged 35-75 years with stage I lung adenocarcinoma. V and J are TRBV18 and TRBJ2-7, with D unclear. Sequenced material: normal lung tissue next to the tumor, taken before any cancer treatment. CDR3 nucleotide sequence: TGTGCCAGCTCACCTTCGGCTGACGCCTACGAGCAGTACTTC. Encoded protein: CASSPSADAYEQYF.